These 10 T cell receptor beta chains originate from one sample sequenced in a study of T-cell reconstitution after alpha-beta-depleted transplantation in children (dated by TCRdb to the mid-2010s). Libraries were constructed by PCR. These reads were obtained on an Illumina HiSeq 2500. TCR libraries were prepared with molecular barcoding, using unique molecular identifiers to normalize TCRbeta repertoire quantification. TCRdb trimmed the raw reads at Q25, called clones with MiXCR and kept productive beta chains. Each CDR3 protein appears once, grouped with its most common genes and DNA. Recorded for this sample are 600,000 to 700,000 distinct CDR3 sequences; over 15% of them occurred a single time. The biggest ten clones account for over 0.95% of the sample. Sample: PBMCs from the stem cell graft donor, taken from the stem cell graft. The receptors were sampled from a human donor who donated a stem cell graft to a child with acute myeloid leukemia.

This clonotype was detected only a few times. The J gene is TRBJ2-5, the V gene TRBV20-1; D is perhaps TRBD2 (5 bases). The CDR3 is 11 amino acids. CDR1 is DFQATT, CDR2 SNEGSKA, per germline (reference sequence). As DNA, the CDR3 is TGCAGCCCTGGAGGAGGAGAGACCCAGTACTTC. It translates to CSPGGGETQYF.

This clonotype was seen at least ten times. V and J are TRBV20-1 and TRBJ1-2; TRBD1 matches at 10 bases. With V trimmed by 5 bases and J by 12 bases, 9 bases remained unmatched. This CDR3 is 12 amino acids long. Germline V CDR1 and CDR2: DFQATT, SNEGSKA (reference sequence). The CDR3 region has the DNA TGCAGTGCTTCCCGGGACAGGGGAGAGGACACCTTC. It codes for CSASRDRGEDTF.

This chain uses TRBV28 with TRBJ1-1; D is unresolved. Trimming left V 4 bases short and J 0 bases short, with 9 bases between. Germline V CDR1 and CDR2: MDHEN, SYDVKM. The CDR3 is made up of 14 amino acids. The DNA of the CDR3 is TGTGCCAGCAGTTCCCCCGGGCTGAACACTGAAGCTTTCTTT. Translation: CASSSPGLNTEAFF.

This chain links TRBV28 with TRBJ1-4; D remains unclear. Trimming left V 3 bases short and J 8 bases short, with 7 bases between. The CDR3 spans 12 residues. Germline loops: CDR1 MDHEN, CDR2 SYDVKM. The CDR3 here is CASSFNHEKLFF. As DNA, the CDR3 is TGTGCCAGCAGTTTCAATCACGAAAAACTGTTTTTT. Filled out from reference TRBV28 and TRBJ1-4, the complete variable domain reads DVKVTQSSRYLVKRTGEKVFLECVQDMDHENMFWYRQDPGLGLRLIYFSYDVKMKEKGDIPEGYSVSREKKERFSLILESASTNQTSMYLCASSFNHEKLFFGSGTQLSVL.

The CDR3 protein is CASSFEGQGYNEQFF. CDR3 in DNA: TGTGCCAGCAGCTTCGAGGGACAGGGGTACAATGAGCAGTTCTTC. This chain joins TRBV5-4 and TRBJ2-1; 10 bases line up with TRBD1. Germline values: CDR1 SGHNT, CDR2 YYREEE (reference sequence). This CDR3 is 15 amino acids long. V was pared by 2 bases and J by 4 bases, with 3 bases of the junction left unmatched.

There are many counts of this clonotype. The V gene is TRBV20-1, the J gene TRBJ2-2; 7 positions agree with TRBD1. Germline loops: CDR1 DFQATT, CDR2 SNEGSKA (reference sequence). The V segment lost 0 bases and the J segment 8 bases; nucleotides outside the gene matches: 15. The CDR3 is made up of 17 amino acids. The CDR3 nucleotides are TGCAGTGCTAGAGATAGACGGCGGACAGGACACCGAGGGGAGCTGTTTTTT. It is translated as CSARDRRRTGHRGELFF.

This clonotype was counted many times. The rearrangement links TRBV20-1 to TRBJ2-3; D uncertain. The germline V gene has CDR1 DFQATT and CDR2 SNEGSKA (reference sequence). The CDR3 is made up of 13 amino acids. Trimming removed 2 bases from V and 3 bases from J, with 9 bases in between. CDR3 sequence (DNA): TGCAGTGCTAGATTGGACGGGACAGATACGCAGTATTTT. It codes for CSARLDGTDTQYF.

The table lists this clonotype with many counts. The chain's CDR3 is CASSPRRDRGFEAFF. The CDR3, as DNA: TGTGCCAGCTCACCCCGACGGGACAGGGGGTTTGAAGCTTTCTTT. The genes are TRBV18 and TRBJ1-1; TRBD1 agrees at 11 bases. The CDR3 runs to 15 residues. V lost 3 bases, J lost 7 bases, and 7 bases stayed unmatched. CDR1 is KGHSH, CDR2 LQKENI, per germline.

This clonotype was observed at least ten times. The chain recombines TRBV15 with TRBJ1-3; D is undetermined. The CDR3 consists of 15 residues. Germline loops: CDR1 LNHNV, CDR2 YYDKDF (reference sequence). V dropped 0 bases and J dropped 4 bases, with 10 bases sitting between them. The CDR3 region is CATSRDLGSGNTIYF. CDR3 in DNA: TGTGCCACCAGCAGAGATTTGGGTTCCGGAAACACCATATATTTT.

The sample holds a few counts of this clonotype. The chain links TRBV7-2 to TRBJ2-7; D call uncertain. The CDR3 loop spans 12 amino acids. Trimming removed 0 bases from V and 7 bases from J, with 7 bases in between. The germline V gene has CDR1 SGHTA and CDR2 FQGNSA. Written as DNA, the CDR3 is TGTGCCAGCAGCTTAGCTGAATCTGAGCAGTACTTC. It specifies CASSLAESEQYF.